This passage covers 12 T cell receptor beta chains from one sample sequenced in a study of CD8 T cells in ankylosing spondylitis. TCRdb reprocessed the 5' RACE reads with MiXCR, giving one entry per CDR3 protein. This sample has some 130,000 distinct CDR3 sequences, with approximately 14% found just once. Sample: blood, either unsorted or a sorted T cell fraction (not recorded which). The receptors originated from a female donor with ankylosing spondylitis or in good health (not recorded which).

The chain employs TRBV20-1 and TRBJ2-1, with D perhaps TRBD2 (6 bases). The germline V and J ends were trimmed by 5 bases and 2 bases, with 13 bases remaining between them. The CDR3 consists of 14 residues. Germline V gene lookup returns CDR1 DFQATT and CDR2 SNEGSKA (reference sequence). The CDR3 region is CSARSLAPYNEQFF. DNA of the CDR3: TGCAGTGCTCGGAGTCTAGCGCCCTACAATGAGCAGTTCTTC.

This clonotype was detected once. The genes are TRBV27 and TRBJ1-5; no definite D call. The CDR3 runs 14 residues. V dropped 5 bases and J dropped 2 bases, with 10 bases sitting between them. The V gene's germline CDR1 is MNHEY and CDR2 SMNVEV (reference sequence). The CDR3 coding sequence is TGTGCCAGCAGTCCCCTTTGGGGCAATCAGCCCCAGCATTTT. Translating gives CASSPLWGNQPQHF.

The V gene is TRBV7-3, the J gene TRBJ2-2, with TRBD2 as a possible D gene (7 bases). The CDR3 runs to 15 residues. The germline V gene encodes CDR1 SGHTA and CDR2 FQGTGA. Trimming shortened V by 6 bases and J by 6 bases, and 17 bases separated the two germline ends. CDR3 residues: CASRFSGGLSGELFF. The CDR3 nucleotides are TGTGCCAGCAGGTTTTCGGGGGGCTTGTCCGGGGAGCTGTTTTTT.

This clonotype was observed a few times. The chain combines TRBV7-9 with TRBJ2-2; D might be TRBD1 (5 bases). Germline V gene data show CDR1 as SEHNR and CDR2 as FQNEAQ (reference sequence). V was shortened by 8 bases and J by 0 bases, with 16 bases between the two germline ends. The CDR3 extends over 16 amino acids. The CDR3 loop reads CASLVAGFANTGELFF. The CDR3 DNA reads as TGTGCCAGCTTAGTCGCAGGGTTCGCGAACACCGGGGAGCTGTTTTTT.

In this sample, this clonotype turned up many times. The rearrangement links TRBV20-1 to TRBJ2-2; possibly TRBD2 for D (5 bases). The CDR3 is made up of 13 amino acids. Deletions cut 6 bases from V and 1 base from J, with 9 bases between. Germline V gene data show CDR1 as DFQATT and CDR2 as SNEGSKA (reference sequence). The DNA of the CDR3 is TGCAGTGCCGGACTTAAGAACACCGGGGAGCTGTTTTTT. Residues: CSAGLKNTGELFF.

In its sample, this clonotype was seen a few times. The chain recombines TRBV20-1 with TRBJ2-1; 11 positions match TRBD2. Trimming cost V 2 bases and J 4 bases; bases outside gene matches: 7. The CDR3 consists of 16 residues. Germline CDR1 is DFQATT and CDR2 is SNEGSKA (reference sequence). The CDR3 sequence: CSARLAGGLAYNEQFF. The CDR3 DNA reads TGCAGTGCTAGACTAGCGGGAGGCCTCGCTTACAATGAGCAGTTCTTC.

This rearrangement joins TRBV4-2 to TRBJ2-3; 9 bases line up with TRBD2. The CDR3 is made up of 16 amino acids. Trimming at V came to 4 bases and at J to 7 bases, leaving 12 bases not matched to a gene. Germline loops: CDR1 LGHNA, CDR2 YNFKEQ. The CDR3 protein is CASSRSSGDLPNTQYF. DNA of the CDR3: TGTGCCAGCAGCCGCTCTAGCGGGGATCTCCCGAATACGCAGTATTTT.

This clonotype was counted a few times. The gene calls are TRBV5-1 and TRBJ2-3; tentatively, D is TRBD2 (6 bases). This CDR3 has 15 residues. Per germline, CDR1 SGHRS and CDR2 YFSETQ. Trimming stripped 6 bases from V and 2 bases from J, with 16 bases between. For the CDR3, the DNA is TGCGCCAGCACCTTCGTGGCGGGGCCCACAGATACGCAGTATTTT. Amino acid sequence: CASTFVAGPTDTQYF. Full variable domain (remainder filled in from reference TRBV5-1 and TRBJ2-3): KAGVTQTPRYLIKTRGQQVTLSCSPISGHRSVSWYQQTPGQGLQFLFEYFSETQRNKGNFPGRFSGRQFSNSRSEMNVSTLELGDSALYLCASTFVAGPTDTQYFGPGTRLTVL.

This clonotype appeared many times. J is TRBJ2-1 and V is TRBV5-1; either TRBD1 or TRBD2 may fit D (5 bases each). The CDR3 is 15 amino acids. The V end was cut by 5 bases, the J end by 3 bases, with 15 bases between. Germline loops: CDR1 SGHRS, CDR2 YFSETQ. The CDR3 loop is CASRSDRGVYNEQFF. In DNA form, the CDR3 reads TGCGCCAGCAGAAGTGACAGAGGGGTCTACAATGAGCAGTTCTTC.

This clonotype was seen at least ten times. The chain uses TRBV12-3 or TRBV12-4 and TRBJ1-4, with a tentative D call TRBD1 (5 bases). The CDR3 loop spans 14 amino acids. V was shortened by 3 bases and J by 4 bases, with 9 bases between the two germline ends. CDR3 coding DNA: TGTGCCAGCAGTTTTCGACAGAATAATGAAAAACTGTTTTTT. Its protein product is CASSFRQNNEKLFF.

This clonotype has ten or more counts. The chain employs TRBV20-1 and TRBJ2-4; 7 bases are a match to TRBD1. Germline V CDR1 and CDR2: DFQATT, SNEGSKA (reference sequence). The V gene end was trimmed by 6 bases and the J gene end by 7 bases; junction bases not matched to a gene: 9. The CDR3 is 13 residues long. The CDR3 protein is CSAGDSRRNIQYF. DNA of the CDR3: TGCAGTGCGGGGGACAGTCGGCGGAACATTCAGTACTTC.

In this sample, this clonotype turned up a few times. V gene TRBV28 combines with J gene TRBJ2-3; 12 bases are a match to TRBD2. Losses at the gene ends were 5 bases for V and 4 bases for J; bases not matched to a gene: 1. CDR3 length: 14 residues. Germline CDR1 is MDHEN and CDR2 is SYDVKM. The CDR3 DNA reads as TGTGCCAGCAGTGGACTAGCGGGGTCAGATACGCAGTATTTT. Residues: CASSGLAGSDTQYF.